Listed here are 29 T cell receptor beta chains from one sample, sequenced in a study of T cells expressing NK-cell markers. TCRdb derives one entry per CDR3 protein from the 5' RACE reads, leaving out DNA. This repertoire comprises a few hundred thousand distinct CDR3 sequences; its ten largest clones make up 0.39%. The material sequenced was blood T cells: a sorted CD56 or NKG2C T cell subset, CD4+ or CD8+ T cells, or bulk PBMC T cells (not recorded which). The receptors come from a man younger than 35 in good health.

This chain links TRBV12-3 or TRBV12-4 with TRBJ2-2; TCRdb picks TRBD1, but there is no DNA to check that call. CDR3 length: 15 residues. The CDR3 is CASRDDRGVRWELFF.

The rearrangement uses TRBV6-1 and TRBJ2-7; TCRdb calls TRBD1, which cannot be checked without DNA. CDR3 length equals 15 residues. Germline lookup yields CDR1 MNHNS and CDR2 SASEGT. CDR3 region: CASAAAGTSSREQYF.

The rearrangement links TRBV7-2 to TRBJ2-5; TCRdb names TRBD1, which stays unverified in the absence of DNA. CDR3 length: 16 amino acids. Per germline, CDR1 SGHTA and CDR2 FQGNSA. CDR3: CASSSNPGVIRETQYF.

The CDR3 reads CAWSIGQYRANEKLFF. The rearrangement joins TRBV30 to TRBJ1-4; TCRdb designates TRBD1, a call that cannot be tested without DNA. The germline V gene encodes CDR1 GTSNPN and CDR2 SVGIG (reference sequence). CDR3 length equals 16 residues.

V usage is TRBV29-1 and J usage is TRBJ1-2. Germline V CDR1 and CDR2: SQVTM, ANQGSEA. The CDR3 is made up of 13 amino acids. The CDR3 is CSVGLRLGEGYTF.

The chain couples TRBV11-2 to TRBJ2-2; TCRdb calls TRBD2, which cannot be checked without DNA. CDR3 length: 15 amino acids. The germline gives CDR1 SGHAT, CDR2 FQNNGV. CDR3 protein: CASIITGAGYGELFF.

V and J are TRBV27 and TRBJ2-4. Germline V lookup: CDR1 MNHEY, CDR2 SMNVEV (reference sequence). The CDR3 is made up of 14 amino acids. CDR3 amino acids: CASSLSQAKNIQYF.

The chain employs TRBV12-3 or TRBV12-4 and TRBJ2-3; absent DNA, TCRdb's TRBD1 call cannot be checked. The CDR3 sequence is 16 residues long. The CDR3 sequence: CASSLTGQGGTDTQYF.

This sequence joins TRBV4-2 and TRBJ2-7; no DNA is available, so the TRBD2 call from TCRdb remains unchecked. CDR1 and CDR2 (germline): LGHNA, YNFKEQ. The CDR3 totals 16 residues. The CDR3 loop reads CASSQAPAGDIYEQYF.

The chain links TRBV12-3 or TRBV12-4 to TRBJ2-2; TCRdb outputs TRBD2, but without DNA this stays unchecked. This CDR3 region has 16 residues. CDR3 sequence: CASSLLAGGNTGELFF.

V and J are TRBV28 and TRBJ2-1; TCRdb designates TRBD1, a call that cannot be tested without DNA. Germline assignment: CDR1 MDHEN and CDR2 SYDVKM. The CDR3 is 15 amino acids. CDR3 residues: CASRIRRQTYNEQFF. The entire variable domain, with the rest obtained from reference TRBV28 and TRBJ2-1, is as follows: DVKVTQSSRYLVKRTGEKVFLECVQDMDHENMFWYRQDPGLGLRLIYFSYDVKMKEKGDIPEGYSVSREKKERFSLILESASTNQTSMYLCASRIRRQTYNEQFFGPGTRLTVL.

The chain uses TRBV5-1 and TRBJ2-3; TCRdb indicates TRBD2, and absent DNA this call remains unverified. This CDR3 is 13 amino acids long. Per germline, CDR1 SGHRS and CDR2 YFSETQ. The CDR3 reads CASSFYEGDTQYF.

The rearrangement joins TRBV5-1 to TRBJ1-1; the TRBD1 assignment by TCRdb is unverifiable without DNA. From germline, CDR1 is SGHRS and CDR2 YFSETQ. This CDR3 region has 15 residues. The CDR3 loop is CASSYEGLINTEAFF.

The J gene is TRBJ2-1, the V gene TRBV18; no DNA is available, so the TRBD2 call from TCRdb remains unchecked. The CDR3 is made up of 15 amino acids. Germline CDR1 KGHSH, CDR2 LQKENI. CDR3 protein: CASSPGAGGNTEQFF.

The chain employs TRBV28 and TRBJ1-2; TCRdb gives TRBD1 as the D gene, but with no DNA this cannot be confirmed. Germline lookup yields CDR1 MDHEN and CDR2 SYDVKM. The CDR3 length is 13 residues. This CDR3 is CASSLQPVYGYTF.

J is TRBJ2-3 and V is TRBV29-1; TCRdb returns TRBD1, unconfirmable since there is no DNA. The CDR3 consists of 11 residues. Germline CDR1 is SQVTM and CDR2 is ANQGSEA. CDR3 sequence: CTGTDPDTQYF.

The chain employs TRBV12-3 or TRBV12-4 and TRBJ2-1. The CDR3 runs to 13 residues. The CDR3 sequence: CASSLMVYSEQFF.

The CDR3 here is CSVTSGFQETQYF. V gene TRBV29-1 combines with J gene TRBJ2-5; TCRdb picks TRBD2, but there is no DNA to check that call. The germline CDR1 and CDR2 sequences are SQVTM and ANQGSEA. The CDR3 runs 13 residues.

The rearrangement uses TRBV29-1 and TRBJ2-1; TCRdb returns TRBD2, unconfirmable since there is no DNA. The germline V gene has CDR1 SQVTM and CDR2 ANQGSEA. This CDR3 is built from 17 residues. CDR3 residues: CSVERTSGMGGDNEQFF.

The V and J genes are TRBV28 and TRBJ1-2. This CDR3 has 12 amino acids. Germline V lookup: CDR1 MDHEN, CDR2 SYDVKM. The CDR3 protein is CASSFFHYGYTF.

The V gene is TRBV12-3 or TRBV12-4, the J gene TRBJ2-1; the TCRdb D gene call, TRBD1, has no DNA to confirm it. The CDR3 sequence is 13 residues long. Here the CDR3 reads CASTRDSSGEQFF.

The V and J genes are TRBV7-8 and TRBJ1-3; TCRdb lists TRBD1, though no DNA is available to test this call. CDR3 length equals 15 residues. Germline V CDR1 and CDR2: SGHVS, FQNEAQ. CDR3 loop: CASSFRDRAGNTIYF.

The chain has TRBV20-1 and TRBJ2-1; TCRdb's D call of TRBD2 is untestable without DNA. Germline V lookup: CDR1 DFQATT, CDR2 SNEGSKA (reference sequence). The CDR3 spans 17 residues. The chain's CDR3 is CSARGSGTSGRRDEQFF.

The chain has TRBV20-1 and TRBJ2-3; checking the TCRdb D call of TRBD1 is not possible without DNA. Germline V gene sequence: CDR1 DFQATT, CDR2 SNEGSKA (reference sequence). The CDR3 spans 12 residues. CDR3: CSARGTGTTQYF.

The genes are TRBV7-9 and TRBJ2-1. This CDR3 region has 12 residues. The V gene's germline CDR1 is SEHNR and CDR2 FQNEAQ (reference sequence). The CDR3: CAGVESYNEQFF.

The CDR3 loop is CASREGGRTGEQFF. V usage is TRBV25-1 and J usage is TRBJ2-1; TCRdb's D call of TRBD2 is untestable without DNA. The CDR3 is 14 amino acids. Germline V gene lookup returns CDR1 MGHDK and CDR2 SYGVNS.

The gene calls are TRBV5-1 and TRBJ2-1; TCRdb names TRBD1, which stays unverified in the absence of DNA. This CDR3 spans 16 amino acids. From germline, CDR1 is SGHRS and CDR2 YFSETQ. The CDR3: CASSPGGSEGWNEQFF.

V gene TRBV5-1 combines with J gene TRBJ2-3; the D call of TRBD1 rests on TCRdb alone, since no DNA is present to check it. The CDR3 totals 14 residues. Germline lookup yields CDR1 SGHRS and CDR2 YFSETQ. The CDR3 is CANPGQGLTDTQYF.

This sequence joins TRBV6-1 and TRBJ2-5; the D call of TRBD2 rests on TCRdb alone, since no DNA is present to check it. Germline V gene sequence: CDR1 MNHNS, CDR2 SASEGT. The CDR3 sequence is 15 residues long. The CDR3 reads CASSHSGSAKETQYF.